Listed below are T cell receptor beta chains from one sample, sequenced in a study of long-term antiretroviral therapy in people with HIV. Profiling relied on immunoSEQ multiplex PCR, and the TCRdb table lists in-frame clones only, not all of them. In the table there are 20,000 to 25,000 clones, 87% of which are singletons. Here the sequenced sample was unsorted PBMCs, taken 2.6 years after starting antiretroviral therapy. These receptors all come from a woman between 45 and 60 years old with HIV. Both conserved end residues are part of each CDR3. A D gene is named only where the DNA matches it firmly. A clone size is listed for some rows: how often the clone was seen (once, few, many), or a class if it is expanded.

TGTGCCAGCAGCAAAGATGCTTGGGTTGGGGCCCGGGGCTACACCTTC | CASSKDAWVGARGYTF | . | . | TRBJ1-2 | TRBV21-1
TGTGCCAGCAGTTTATCAGGCACACTCACGACAGAAGCTTTCTTT | CASSLSGTLTTEAFF | . | . | TRBJ1-1 | TRBV27
TGTGCCAGCAGAGAAATACCCTACGAGCAGTACTTC | CASREIPYEQYF | . | . | TRBJ2-7 | TRBV6-6
TGTGCCAGTAGTATCGGACAGAACACTGAAGCTTTCTTT | CASSIGQNTEAFF | . | . | TRBJ1-1 | TRBV19
TGTGCCAGTAGTATGACAGGTACCTACGAGCAGTACTTC | CASSMTGTYEQYF | . | . | TRBJ2-7 | TRBV19
TGTGCCAGCAGTGGACTAGCGGTTTACAATGAGCAGTTCTTC | CASSGLAVYNEQFF | . | TRBD2 | TRBJ2-1 | TRBV2
TGTGCCAGCAGGGGGGATAAAGGGCTATTCTACGAGCAGTACTTC | CASRGDKGLFYEQYF | . | . | TRBJ2-7 | TRBV7-9
TGTGCCAGCAGCTCCCGAGCGCGAGAGACCCAGTACTTC | CASSSRARETQYF | once | . | TRBJ2-5 | TRBV7-2
TGTGCCAGCAGCCGACAGACTAGCGGCTCCTACGAGCAGTACTTC | CASSRQTSGSYEQYF | . | TRBD2 | TRBJ2-7 | TRBV5-6
TGTGCCAGCAGCGAGCCGGGGAACACCGGGGAGCTGTTTTTT | CASSEPGNTGELFF | . | . | TRBJ2-2 | TRBV9
TGTGCCAGCGGGACCTCCTACGAGCAGTACTTC | CASGTSYEQYF | . | . | TRBJ2-7 | TRBV28
TGTGCCAGCAGGAACAGGGCCAGGGATACGCAGTATTTT | CASRNRARDTQYF | . | . | TRBJ2-3 | TRBV6-5
TGTGCCAGCAGCAAAGACACCCTACAGGGGGCTAATGGCTACACCTTC | CASSKDTLQGANGYTF | . | TRBD1 | TRBJ1-2 | TRBV7-6
TGTGCCAGCAGCTTTAGAACGGGGGAGGAGACCCAGTACTTC | CASSFRTGEETQYF | . | . | TRBJ2-5 | TRBV7-2
TGTGCCAGCAGCCAAGGACTAGCGGGAGCTGGCGCCGGGGAGCTGTTTTTT | CASSQGLAGAGAGELFF | once | TRBD2 | TRBJ2-2 | TRBV4-2
TGTGCCAGCAGCCATGGGGACAGGGGATCTCCCGGGGAGCTGTTTTTT | CASSHGDRGSPGELFF | . | TRBD1 | TRBJ2-2 | TRBV5-4